The 27 T cell receptor beta chains below come from one sample, sequenced in a study of blood T cells in healthy people across ages. Combining a sample-barcoded 5' primer with a J-beta primer mix, a second PCR ran for about 7 to 11 cycles. TCRdb ran MiXCR on the 5' RACE reads and lists one entry per CDR3 protein. The sample holds about a million distinct CDR3 sequences, 48% seen once. Sequencing used blood. The receptors derive from a man aged 25-40 years in good health.

This clonotype has more than one count but fewer than ten. The chain recombines TRBV29-1 with TRBJ2-7; D is perhaps TRBD1 (6 bases). CDR3 length equals 12 residues. The germline CDR1 and CDR2 sequences are SQVTM and ANQGSEA. V lost 5 bases and J lost 3, with 11 bases in between. The CDR3 loop is CSVTGTHYEQYF. The CDR3 DNA reads TGCAGCGTTACAGGGACCCACTACGAGCAGTACTTC.

This clonotype was seen only a few times. The V gene is TRBV20-1, the J gene TRBJ2-7, with 11 bases matching TRBD2. Looked up from germline, CDR1 is DFQATT and CDR2 is SNEGSKA (reference sequence). This CDR3 is 15 amino acids long. V lost 0 bases and J lost 0; bases outside the gene matches: 1. The CDR3 loop reads CSARELAGDSYEQYF. The CDR3 bases are TGCAGTGCTAGAGAACTAGCGGGGGACTCCTACGAGCAGTACTTC.

This clonotype was picked up a small number of times. This chain joins TRBV20-1 and TRBJ1-2; 9 bases line up with TRBD1. There are 13 residues in the CDR3. V lost 4 bases, J lost 2 bases, and 2 bases stayed unmatched. The germline V gene has CDR1 DFQATT and CDR2 SNEGSKA (reference sequence). CDR3 in DNA: TGCAGTGCTACCGGACAGGGGAACTATGGCTACACCTTC. It codes for CSATGQGNYGYTF.

There are a few counts of this clonotype. The chain is built from TRBV4-2 and TRBJ2-5; 9 nucleotides line up with TRBD2. V trimming: 1 base; J trimming: 11 bases; junction bases outside the gene matches: 14. In germline, CDR1 is LGHNA, CDR2 YNFKEQ. The CDR3 consists of 16 residues. CDR3 sequence reads: CASSQASSGAYNEQYF. The CDR3 coding sequence is TGTGCCAGCAGCCAAGCTTCTAGCGGGGCCTACAATGAGCAGTACTTC.

This clonotype was detected only once. This chain uses TRBV5-1 with TRBJ2-3; D remains ambiguous. Germline lookup yields CDR1 SGHRS and CDR2 YFSETQ. Trimming removed 4 bases at V and 2 bases at J, with 14 bases between. This CDR3 contains 15 residues. CDR3 sequence: CASSPGGTITDTQYF. The DNA for the CDR3 is TGCGCCAGCAGCCCTGGCGGAACAATCACAGATACGCAGTATTTT. Filled out from reference TRBV5-1 and TRBJ2-3, the complete variable domain reads KAGVTQTPRYLIKTRGQQVTLSCSPISGHRSVSWYQQTPGQGLQFLFEYFSETQRNKGNFPGRFSGRQFSNSRSEMNVSTLELGDSALYLCASSPGGTITDTQYFGPGTRLTVL.

The J gene is TRBJ1-5, the V gene TRBV7-2; 7 nucleotides agree with TRBD1. CDR3 length equals 13 residues. With V trimmed by 5 bases and J by 7 bases, 5 bases remained unmatched. Germline V gene lookup returns CDR1 SGHTA and CDR2 FQGNSA. CDR3 loop: CASSEGTVQPQHF. DNA of the CDR3: TGTGCCAGCAGCGAGGGGACAGTCCAGCCCCAGCATTTT.

Only a few counts were recorded for this clonotype. CDR3 sequence (DNA): TGTGCCAGCAGCTTAGACAGGGGGCGCCCCGGTGGCTACACCTTC. This encodes CASSLDRGRPGGYTF. The chain has TRBV7-2 and TRBJ1-2, with 9 bases identical to TRBD1. V shed 1 base and J 7 bases; nucleotides not matched to a gene: 7. In germline, CDR1 is SGHTA, CDR2 FQGNSA. The CDR3 length is 15 residues.

The rearrangement joins TRBV28 to TRBJ2-4, with TRBD1 matching 7 bases. Per germline, CDR1 MDHEN and CDR2 SYDVKM. The CDR3 is 15 amino acids. Trimming took 6 bases from V and 3 from J; bases not matched to a gene: 8. Written as DNA, the CDR3 is TGTGCCAGCAGCGGGGCAGGGGGAAGCAAAAACATTCAGTACTTC. Translation: CASSGAGGSKNIQYF. Supplemented by reference TRBV28 and TRBJ2-4, the full variable domain reads DVKVTQSSRYLVKRTGEKVFLECVQDMDHENMFWYRQDPGLGLRLIYFSYDVKMKEKGDIPEGYSVSREKKERFSLILESASTNQTSMYLCASSGAGGSKNIQYFGAGTRLSVL.

There are a few counts of this clonotype. The genes are TRBV4-1 and TRBJ1-1, with TRBD1 as a possible D gene (5 bases). The CDR3 spans 15 residues. The germline V gene has CDR1 MGHRA and CDR2 YSYEKL. V was clipped by 1 base and J by 5 bases, with 14 bases between them. The CDR3 protein is CASSQVRGGGTEAFF. The CDR3 nucleotides are TGCGCCAGCAGCCAAGTAAGGGGTGGGGGGACTGAAGCTTTCTTT.

This clonotype was seen just once. A junction end diverges from the germline sequence, so it may reflect a read error. The V and J genes are TRBV6-1 and TRBJ2-1; TRBD1 agrees at 7 bases. The germline V gene encodes CDR1 MNHNS and CDR2 SASEGT. This CDR3 has 16 residues. In nucleotides, the CDR3 is TGTGCCAGCAGTGAACCCAGGGGGAGCTCCTACAATGGGCAGTTCTTC. Translated, it gives CASSEPRGSSYNGQFF.

Here the CDR3 reads CASRLDGAQREQYF. In DNA form, the CDR3 reads TGCGCCAGCAGGCTCGACGGGGCCCAACGAGAGCAGTACTTC. The chain carries TRBV5-1 and TRBJ2-5, with D perhaps given as TRBD1 or TRBD2 (5 bases each). The ends were cut back, 5 bases at V and 11 bases at J, with 22 bases in the middle. Germline V gene data show CDR1 as SGHRS and CDR2 as YFSETQ. There are 14 residues in the CDR3.

The chain carries TRBV7-2 and TRBJ1-5, with TRBD1 matching 7 bases. The germline CDR1 and CDR2 sequences are SGHTA and FQGNSA. The V gene end was trimmed by 6 bases and the J gene end by 1 base; junction bases not matched to a gene: 9. The CDR3 covers 16 residues. In DNA form, the CDR3 reads TGTGCCAGCAGAACTGAAGGGGGCTGGAGCAATCAGCCCCAGCATTTT. Protein product: CASRTEGGWSNQPQHF.

In this sample, this clonotype turned up a few times. The V and J genes are TRBV27 and TRBJ2-7; the D gene is possibly TRBD2 (6 bases). V was cut by 8 bases and J by 2 bases, with 13 bases left in between. The CDR3 consists of 13 residues. Per germline, CDR1 MNHEY and CDR2 SMNVEV (reference sequence). The CDR3 spells CASSSAGPYEQYF. The CDR3 region has the DNA TGTGCCAGCTCCTCGGCGGGACCCTACGAGCAGTACTTC.

The CDR3 loop is CASSLVRDRASYYEQYF. The CDR3 DNA is TGCGCCAGCAGCTTGGTCCGGGACAGGGCTTCCTACTACGAGCAGTACTTC. The chain combines TRBV5-1 with TRBJ2-7, with 9 bases fitting TRBD1. V trimming: 0 bases; J trimming: 3 bases; junction bases outside the gene matches: 10. The CDR3 totals 17 residues. CDR1 SGHRS and CDR2 YFSETQ come from the germline V gene.

This clonotype was observed many times. The chain has TRBV10-3 and TRBJ1-2, with D possibly TRBD1 on 5 matching bases. V shed 4 bases and J shed 0 bases, with 9 bases lying between them. The CDR3 spans 14 residues. Germline CDR1 reads ENHRY; CDR2 reads SYGVKD. CDR3 in DNA: TGTGCCATCAGTGGGACATTTGCTAACTATGGCTACACCTTC. It specifies CAISGTFANYGYTF.

The V gene is TRBV27, the J gene TRBJ1-4; no clear D. V lost 5 bases to trimming and J lost 8 bases, with 12 bases between them. Germline V gene lookup returns CDR1 MNHEY and CDR2 SMNVEV (reference sequence). The CDR3 loop spans 13 amino acids. The CDR3 protein is CASSPKAWEKLFF. As DNA, the CDR3 is TGTGCCAGCAGTCCAAAAGCATGGGAAAAACTGTTTTTT.

The V call is TRBV20-1, the J call TRBJ1-2; D is undetermined. With 3 bases removed from V and 0 bases from J, the gap between germline ends came to 17 bases. The CDR3 runs 16 residues. Germline V CDR1 and CDR2: DFQATT, SNEGSKA (reference sequence). The DNA of the CDR3 is TGCAGTGCTAGCTTGGGCAGTCATAAAGCTAACTATGGCTACACCTTC. Its protein product is CSASLGSHKANYGYTF.

Only a few counts were recorded for this clonotype. V usage is TRBV5-6 and J usage is TRBJ1-6; TRBD1 aligns across 8 bases. CDR1 SGHDT and CDR2 YYEEEE come from the germline V gene. The trim removed 4 bases at V and 8 bases at J, leaving 8 bases unmatched. The CDR3 runs to 15 residues. The CDR3 reads CASSPTGGGDSPLHF. The CDR3 coding sequence is TGTGCCAGCAGCCCTACAGGGGGTGGTGATTCACCCCTCCACTTT. Combining the CDR3 with reference TRBV5-6 and TRBJ1-6 gives the whole variable domain DAGVTQSPTHLIKTRGQQVTLRCSPKSGHDTVSWYQQALGQGPQFIFQYYEEEERQRGNFPDRFSGHQFPNYSSELNVNALLLGDSALYLCASSPTGGGDSPLHFGNGTRLTVT.

V gene TRBV6-6 combines with J gene TRBJ2-1, with D possibly matching TRBD2 (6 bases). Germline V gene lookup returns CDR1 MNHNY and CDR2 SVGAGI (reference sequence). Deletions cut 2 bases from V and 7 bases from J, with 15 bases between. The CDR3 sequence is 15 residues long. CDR3 coding DNA: TGTGCCAGCAGTTACCCCGGAGGGGATGCGAATGAGCAGTTCTTC. Protein sequence: CASSYPGGDANEQFF.

In its sample, this clonotype was seen many times. The V and J genes are TRBV29-1 and TRBJ2-1; the D is unclear. The CDR3 is made up of 11 amino acids. Per germline, CDR1 SQVTM and CDR2 ANQGSEA. The V end lost 4 bases, the J end lost 5 bases, and 6 bases lay between the germline ends. CDR3 in amino acids: CSVATNNEQFF. In DNA, the CDR3 is TGCAGCGTTGCGACAAACAATGAGCAGTTCTTC.

This chain joins TRBV27 and TRBJ2-7; no definite D call. V lost 4 bases, J lost 3 bases, and 10 bases lay in between. There are 13 residues in the CDR3. The germline V gene has CDR1 MNHEY and CDR2 SMNVEV (reference sequence). In DNA form, the CDR3 reads TGTGCCAGCAGTTCGGCCGCATACTACGAGCAGTACTTC. It translates to CASSSAAYYEQYF.

The chain has TRBV4-2 and TRBJ1-4; no clear D gene. Germline CDR1 LGHNA, CDR2 YNFKEQ. With 8 bases removed from V and 0 bases from J, the gap between germline ends came to 10 bases. The CDR3 covers 14 residues. As DNA, the CDR3 is TGTGCCAGCCGCATAGTTGCAACTAATGAAAAACTGTTTTTT. This sequence encodes CASRIVATNEKLFF.

The genes are TRBV29-1 and TRBJ2-2; the match to TRBD2 covers 8 bases. J lost 0 bases, V lost 4 bases, and 1 base had no gene match. The germline CDR1 and CDR2 sequences are SQVTM and ANQGSEA. This CDR3 is 14 amino acids long. CDR3 DNA: TGCAGCGTTGTTAGCGGGGCGAACACCGGGGAGCTGTTTTTT. Its translation is CSVVSGANTGELFF.

This clonotype has only a few counts. J is TRBJ1-1 and V is TRBV12-3 or TRBV12-4; tentative D call: TRBD1 (6 bases). The CDR3 has 14 residues. V lost 6 bases, J lost 5 bases, and 16 bases lay in between. The CDR3 DNA reads as TGTGCCAGCAGGACTTCAGGGGTTCGAACTGAAGCTTTCTTT. Translating gives CASRTSGVRTEAFF.

This clonotype was counted between two and nine times. This rearrangement joins TRBV4-3 to TRBJ1-2; D is perhaps TRBD1 (6 bases). V lost 0 bases and J 2 bases, leaving 13 bases between the germline ends. CDR3 length: 16 amino acids. Per germline, CDR1 LGHNA and CDR2 YSLEER. CDR3 bases: TGCGCCAGCAGCCAAGAAGCCCATGGACAGAACTATGGCTACACCTTC. This translates into CASSQEAHGQNYGYTF.

The genes are TRBV4-2 and TRBJ2-2, with TRBD2 identical over 8 bases. CDR1 and CDR2 (germline): LGHNA, YNFKEQ. J lost 7 bases, V lost 4 bases, and 8 bases had no gene match. The CDR3 totals 15 residues. The CDR3 region is CASSLQPRGGGELFF. The CDR3 nucleotides are TGTGCCAGCAGCCTCCAACCCCGGGGGGGCGGGGAGCTGTTTTTT.

CDR3 coding DNA: TGTGCCAGCAGCTTAAGCGGGGGGGCCTGGGAGACCCAGTACTTC. Translation gives CASSLSGGAWETQYF. The chain is built from TRBV11-2 and TRBJ2-5; 10 positions agree with TRBD2. The CDR3 sequence is 15 residues long. Germline V CDR1 and CDR2: SGHAT, FQNNGV. V shed 2 bases, J shed 5 bases, and the junction held 5 bases outside the gene matches.